The sequence of this T cell receptor beta chain was determined in a study of immune evolution from preneoplasia to lung adenocarcinoma. Regarding the study as a whole: Top clone frequencies peaked in normal lung, apparently declining through invasive adenocarcinoma.

Resections took place in Japan or China from about 2013 to 2017. Each case's diagnosis was confirmed by two pathologists on H&E. TCRdb's copy holds only in-frame clones and misses some; the assay was immunoSEQ multiplex PCR. This sample yields around 10,000 clones, of which around 75% are seen a single time; 25% to 30% belongs to the top ten. V was pared by 6 bases and J by 6 bases, with 18 bases between. The CDR3 sequence is 15 residues long. Germline V CDR1 and CDR2: MNHNS, SASEGT. Notes on this clone: Antigen: not known.

V and J are TRBV6-1 and TRBJ2-1; D unresolved. The sequenced sample consisted of FFPE normal lung tissue adjacent to the tumor. The receptor was isolated from a person between 55 and 69 years old with lung adenocarcinoma. Some clones in this sample may be carry-over from other donors' samples. CDR3 DNA: TGTGCCAGCAGAGGAAGAGGAGACCCGAGCAATGAGCAGTTCTTC. This encodes CASRGRGDPSNEQFF.